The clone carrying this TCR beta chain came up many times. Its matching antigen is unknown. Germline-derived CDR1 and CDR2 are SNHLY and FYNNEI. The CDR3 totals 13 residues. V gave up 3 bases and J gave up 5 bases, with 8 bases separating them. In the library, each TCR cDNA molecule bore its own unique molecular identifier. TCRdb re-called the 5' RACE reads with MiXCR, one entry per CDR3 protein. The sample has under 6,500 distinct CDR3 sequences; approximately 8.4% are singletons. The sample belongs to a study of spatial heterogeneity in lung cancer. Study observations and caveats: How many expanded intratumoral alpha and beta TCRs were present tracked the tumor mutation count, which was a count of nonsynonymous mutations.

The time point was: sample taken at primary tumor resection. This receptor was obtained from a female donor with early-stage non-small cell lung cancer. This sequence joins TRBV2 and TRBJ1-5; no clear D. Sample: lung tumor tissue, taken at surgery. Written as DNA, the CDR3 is TGTGCCAGCAGTGAGGAATCCTATCAGCCCCAGCATTTT. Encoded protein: CASSEESYQPQHF.